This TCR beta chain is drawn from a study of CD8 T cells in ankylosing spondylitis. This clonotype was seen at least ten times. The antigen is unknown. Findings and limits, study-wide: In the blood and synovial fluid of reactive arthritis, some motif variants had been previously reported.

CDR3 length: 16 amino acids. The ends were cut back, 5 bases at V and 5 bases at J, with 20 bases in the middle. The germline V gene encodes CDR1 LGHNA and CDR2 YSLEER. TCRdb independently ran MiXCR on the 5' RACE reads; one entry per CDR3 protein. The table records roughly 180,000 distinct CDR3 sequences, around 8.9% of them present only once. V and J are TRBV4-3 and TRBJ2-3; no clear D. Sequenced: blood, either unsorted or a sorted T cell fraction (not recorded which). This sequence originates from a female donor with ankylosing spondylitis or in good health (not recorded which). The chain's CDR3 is CASSSTWTRGVDTQYF. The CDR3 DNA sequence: TGCGCCAGCAGCTCGACATGGACGAGAGGCGTAGATACGCAGTATTTT.